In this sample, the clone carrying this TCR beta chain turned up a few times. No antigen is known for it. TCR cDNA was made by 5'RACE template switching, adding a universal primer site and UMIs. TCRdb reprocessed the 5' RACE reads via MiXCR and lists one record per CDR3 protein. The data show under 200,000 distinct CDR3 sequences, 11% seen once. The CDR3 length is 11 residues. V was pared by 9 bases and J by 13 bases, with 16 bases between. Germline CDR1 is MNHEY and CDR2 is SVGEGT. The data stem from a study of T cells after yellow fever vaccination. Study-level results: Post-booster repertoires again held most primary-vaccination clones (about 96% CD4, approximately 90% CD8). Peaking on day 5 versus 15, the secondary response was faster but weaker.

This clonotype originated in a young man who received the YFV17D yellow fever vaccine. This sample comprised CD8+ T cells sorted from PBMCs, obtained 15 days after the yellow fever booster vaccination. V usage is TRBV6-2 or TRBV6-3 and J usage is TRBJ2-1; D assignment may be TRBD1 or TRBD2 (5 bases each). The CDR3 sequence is CASGDRAAQFF. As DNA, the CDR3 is TGTGCCAGTGGGGACCGGGCCGCTCAGTTCTTC.